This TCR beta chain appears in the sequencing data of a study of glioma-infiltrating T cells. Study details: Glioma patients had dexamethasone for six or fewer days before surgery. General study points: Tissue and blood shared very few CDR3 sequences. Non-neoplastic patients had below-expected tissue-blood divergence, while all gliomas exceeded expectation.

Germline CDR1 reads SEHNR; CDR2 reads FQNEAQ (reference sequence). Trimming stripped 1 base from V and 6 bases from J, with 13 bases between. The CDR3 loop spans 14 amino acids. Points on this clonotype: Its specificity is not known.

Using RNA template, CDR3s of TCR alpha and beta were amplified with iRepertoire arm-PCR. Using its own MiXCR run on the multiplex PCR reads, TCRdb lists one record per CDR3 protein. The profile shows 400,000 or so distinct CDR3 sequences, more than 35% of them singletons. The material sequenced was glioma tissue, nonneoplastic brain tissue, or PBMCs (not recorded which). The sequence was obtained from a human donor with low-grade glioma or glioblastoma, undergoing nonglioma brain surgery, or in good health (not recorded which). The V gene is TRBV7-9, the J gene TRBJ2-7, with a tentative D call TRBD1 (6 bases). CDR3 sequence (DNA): TGTGCCAGCAGCTTAGATGGGGGCGCGGGCGAGCAGTACTTC. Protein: CASSLDGGAGEQYF.